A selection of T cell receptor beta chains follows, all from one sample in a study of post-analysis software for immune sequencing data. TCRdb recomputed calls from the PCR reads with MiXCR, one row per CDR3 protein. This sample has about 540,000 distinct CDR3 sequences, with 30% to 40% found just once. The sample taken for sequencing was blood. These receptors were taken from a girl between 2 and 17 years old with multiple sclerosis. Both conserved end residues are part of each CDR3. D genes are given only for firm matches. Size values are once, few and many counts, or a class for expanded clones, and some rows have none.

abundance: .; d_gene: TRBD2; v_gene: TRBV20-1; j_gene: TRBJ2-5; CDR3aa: CSAEGLAGGREETQYF; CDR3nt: TGCAGTGCCGAGGGACTAGCGGGGGGCCGAGAAGAGACCCAGTACTTC
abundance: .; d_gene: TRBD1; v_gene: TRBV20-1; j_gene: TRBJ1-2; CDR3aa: CSAAWGQGYGYTF; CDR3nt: TGCAGTGCAGCGTGGGGACAGGGTTATGGCTACACCTTC
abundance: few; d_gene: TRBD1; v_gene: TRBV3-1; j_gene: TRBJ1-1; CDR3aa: CASSRQGVAAFF; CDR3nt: TGTGCCAGCAGTCGACAGGGGGTCGCAGCTTTCTTT
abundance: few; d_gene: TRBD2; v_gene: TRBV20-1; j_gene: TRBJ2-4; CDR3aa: CSAIQTSGASKNIQYF; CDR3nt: TGCAGTGCTATCCAGACTAGCGGGGCCTCCAAAAACATTCAGTACTTC
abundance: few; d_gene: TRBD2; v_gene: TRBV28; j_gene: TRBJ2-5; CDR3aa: CASSLRRGALGETQYF; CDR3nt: TGTGCCAGCAGTTTACGGCGGGGGGCGCTTGGAGAGACCCAGTACTTC
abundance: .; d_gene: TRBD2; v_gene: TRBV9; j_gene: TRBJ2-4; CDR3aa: CASSVDPSGGQNIQYF; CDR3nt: TGTGCCAGCAGCGTAGACCCTTCGGGGGGGCAAAACATTCAGTACTTC
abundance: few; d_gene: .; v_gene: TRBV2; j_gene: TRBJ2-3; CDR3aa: CASIAERATRDTQYF; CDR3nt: TGTGCCAGCATTGCGGAGCGGGCCACAAGAGATACGCAGTATTTT
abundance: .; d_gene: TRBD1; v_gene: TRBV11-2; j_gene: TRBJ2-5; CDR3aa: CASSARDRGNEQYF; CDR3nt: TGTGCCAGCAGCGCCAGGGACAGGGGTAATGAGCAGTACTTC
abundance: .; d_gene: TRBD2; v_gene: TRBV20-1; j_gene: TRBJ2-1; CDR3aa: CSARKGLAGDNERFF; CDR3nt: TGCAGTGCGAGAAAGGGACTAGCGGGGGACAATGAGCGGTTCTTC
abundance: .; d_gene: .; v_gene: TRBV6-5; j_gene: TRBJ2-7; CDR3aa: CASSYGSFDYEQYF; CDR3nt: TGTGCCAGCAGTTACGGGTCCTTCGACTACGAGCAGTACTTC